This TCR beta chain was profiled in a study of blood T cell repertoires in COVID-19. Per the authors' pipeline: Quantification of nucleated cells was approximated via reference gene primer amplification. Libraries were prepared by immunoSEQ multiplex PCR; TCRdb keeps only in-frame clonotypes and omits some of them. The V and J calls and the clone size are those of that table, but D and trimming were determined from the DNA. This sample has fewer than 250,000 clones, with nearly 90% found just once. The participants were between roughly 18 and 89 years old and came from under 25 US areas. The CDR3 sequence is 15 residues long. V lost 4 bases, J lost 3 bases, and 6 bases stayed unmatched. Looked up from germline, CDR1 is MGHDK and CDR2 is SYGVNS.

The rearrangement links TRBV25-1 to TRBJ1-5; 7 bases are shared with TRBD1. The clonotype comes from a young man who had recovered from COVID-19. Sequencing was carried out using PBMCs or T cells enriched from blood (not recorded which). CDR3 nucleotide sequence: TGTGCCAGCAGTGTGAGACAGGGCTTCAATCAGCCCCAGCATTTT. Translation gives CASSVRQGFNQPQHF.